This T cell receptor beta chain was sequenced during a study of blood T cell repertoires in COVID-19. Study as a whole: Whether acute or convalescent, the COVID-19 samples came from the United States, Italy and Spain. PBMCs, B-cell-depleted T cells, or T cells were the source of the cDNA or gDNA that made up the material.

Comments on this clone: The sample contains more than one DNA sequence encoding this CDR3.

Germline loops: CDR1 SGHRS, CDR2 YFSETQ. The V end was cut by 4 bases, the J end by 5 bases, with 10 bases between. This CDR3 comprises 13 residues. As handled by the study authors: Amplification with reference gene primers provided the estimates of nucleated cell counts. Produced via immunoSEQ multiplex PCR; TCRdb's table is partial and in-frame only. V, J and clone size reflect that table, while D and trimming were determined from the DNA. The data hold some 76,000 clones, with about nine tenths observed a single time. This chain links TRBV5-1 with TRBJ2-1; D is unclear. The sequencing input was peripheral blood. This receptor was identified in a young woman with acute or convalescent COVID-19. The CDR3 DNA sequence: TGCGCCAGCAGCCTCGACTCAAACAATGAGCAGTTCTTC. This translates into CASSLDSNNEQFF.